The 12 T cell receptor beta chains listed next were all sequenced from one sample in a study of T cell repertoires in cytomegalovirus infection. Their recognized antigens are unknown. TCRdb analysed the reads with MiXCR anew, one entry per CDR3 protein. Of approximately 470,000 distinct CDR3 sequences in the sample, 42% were seen once. Sequencing was performed on cultured PBMCs, taken from culture after CMV antigen stimulation. The receptors originated from a human donor in good health (CMV status not recorded). Some clones in this sample may be carry-over from other donors' samples.

The chain links TRBV20-1 to TRBJ2-7; a possible D gene is TRBD2 (5 bases). The CDR3 contains 13 residues. Trimming stripped 1 base from V and 9 bases from J, with 16 bases between. Germline V CDR1 and CDR2: DFQATT, SNEGSKA (reference sequence). The CDR3 DNA reads TGCAGTGCTAGAGGCGACCCAACCGCGGGGCAGTACTTC. Translated: CSARGDPTAGQYF.

In this sample, this clonotype turned up a few times. The chain carries TRBV28 and TRBJ1-5; D call uncertain. From germline, CDR1 is MDHEN and CDR2 SYDVKM. Deletions cut 6 bases from V and 4 bases from J, with 16 bases between. The CDR3 has 15 residues. CDR3 protein: CASRNLGRPNQPQHF. The CDR3 nucleotides read TGTGCCAGCAGAAATCTAGGGCGCCCGAATCAGCCCCAGCATTTT.

J is TRBJ2-3 and V is TRBV28; D is possibly TRBD2 (7 bases). The CDR3 has 15 amino acids. Germline values: CDR1 MDHEN, CDR2 SYDVKM. V was trimmed by 4 bases and J by 4 bases, leaving 15 bases between them. CDR3: CASSSSGGPADTQYF. The CDR3 coding sequence is TGTGCCAGCAGTTCCTCGGGGGGCCCGGCAGATACGCAGTATTTT.

The chain couples TRBV12-3 or TRBV12-4 to TRBJ2-5, with 8 bases fitting TRBD2. This CDR3 has 16 amino acids. The junction had 4 bases not matched to a gene; V was cut back by 1 base and J by 0 bases. The CDR3 region is CASSLGLAGHQETQYF. DNA of the CDR3: TGTGCCAGCAGTTTAGGCCTAGCGGGCCACCAAGAGACCCAGTACTTC.

The chain has TRBV10-3 and TRBJ1-1; no clear D gene. V lost 0 bases and J lost 0, with 11 bases in between. In germline, CDR1 is ENHRY, CDR2 SYGVKD. The CDR3 consists of 16 residues. CDR3 loop: CAISESFGLLNTEAFF. The CDR3 DNA sequence: TGTGCCATCAGTGAGTCTTTCGGGCTGCTGAACACTGAAGCTTTCTTT.

This clonotype was seen a handful of times. The chain uses TRBV7-9 and TRBJ2-3; D uncertain. Germline V gene lookup returns CDR1 SEHNR and CDR2 FQNEAQ (reference sequence). The germline V and J ends were trimmed by 7 bases and 7 bases, with 12 bases remaining between them. The CDR3 runs to 12 residues. The CDR3 region has the DNA TGTGCCAGCACCCACATCAGTCATACGCAGTATTTT. It codes for CASTHISHTQYF.

This clonotype has more than one count but fewer than ten. The chain recombines TRBV7-2 with TRBJ2-2; D is undetermined. Trimming took 4 bases from V and 2 from J, leaving 8 bases between them. CDR1 and CDR2 (germline): SGHTA, FQGNSA. The CDR3 covers 14 residues. CDR3 residues: CASSWRHNTGELFF. In nucleotides, the CDR3 is TGTGCCAGCAGCTGGCGACACAACACCGGGGAGCTGTTTTTT.

This clonotype was counted a few times. V usage is TRBV7-8 and J usage is TRBJ2-1, with TRBD1 matching over 9 bases. The V and J ends lost 6 bases and 3 bases, in that order; junction bases with no gene match: 6. The CDR3 covers 15 residues. Germline assignment: CDR1 SGHVS and CDR2 FQNEAQ. CDR3 amino acids: CASRSPGQGYNEQFF. CDR3 DNA sequence: TGTGCCAGCAGATCGCCGGGACAGGGCTACAATGAGCAGTTCTTC.

This clonotype came up a few times. This sequence joins TRBV6-1 and TRBJ2-3; a possible D gene is TRBD2 (6 bases). V lost 7 bases to trimming and J lost 1 base, with 15 bases between them. Germline V lookup: CDR1 MNHNS, CDR2 SASEGT. This CDR3 contains 15 residues. In DNA, the CDR3 is TGTGCCAGCACCCTAGGCGCTAGCGGCACAGATACGCAGTATTTT. It encodes CASTLGASGTDTQYF.

V and J are TRBV7-9 and TRBJ1-2; no definite D call. Trimming left V 1 base short and J 4 bases short, with 10 bases between. Germline CDR1 reads SEHNR; CDR2 reads FQNEAQ (reference sequence). This CDR3 has 14 residues. The CDR3 DNA sequence: TGTGCCAGCAGCTTAGTGGCAGCCACCTATGGCTACACCTTC. This encodes CASSLVAATYGYTF. The whole variable domain, filled in from reference TRBV7-9 and TRBJ1-2, reads DTGVSQNPRHKITKRGQNVTFRCDPISEHNRLYWYRQTLGQGPEFLTYFQNEAQLEKSRLLSDRFSAERPKGSFSTLEIQRTEQGDSAMYLCASSLVAATYGYTFGSGTRLTVV.

The rearrangement links TRBV19 to TRBJ2-7; D unclear. The CDR3 is 11 residues long. Trimming removed 9 bases from V and 6 bases from J, with 12 bases in between. Looked up from germline, CDR1 is LNHDA and CDR2 is SQIVND (reference sequence). The DNA of the CDR3 is TGTGCCAGCGGCCTGTGGCTCGAGCAGTACTTC. It specifies CASGLWLEQYF.

The chain employs TRBV12-3 or TRBV12-4 and TRBJ1-1; perhaps TRBD1 as D (5 bases). CDR3 size: 13 residues. Trimming took off 3 bases at V and 4 bases at J, with 9 bases between the two ends. The CDR3 loop reads CASSFERGTEAFF. CDR3 nucleotide sequence: TGTGCCAGCAGTTTCGAAAGGGGCACTGAAGCTTTCTTT.